The 27 T cell receptor beta chains listed next were all sequenced from one sample in a study of shared clonotypes between healthy human individuals. The method was immunoSEQ multiplex PCR; TCRdb's version includes in-frame clones alone and lacks a portion of them. Of some 1.5 million clones listed, around 98% were seen once; the top ten hold 0.4% to 0.45%. The sequencing input was naive CD4+ T cells sorted from blood. The sample's subset: CD45RA+ positively selected. The receptors shown here come from a man younger than 40 in good health.

The CDR3 sequence: CASSPGTLVPVDPNEQFF. Written as DNA, the CDR3 is TGTGCCAGCAGCCCCGGAACGTTGGTACCTGTTGATCCGAATGAGCAGTTCTTC. The chain couples TRBV28 to TRBJ2-1; D uncertain. The CDR3 totals 18 residues. Germline CDR1 and CDR2: MDHEN and SYDVKM. V gave up 6 bases and J gave up 7 bases, with 28 bases separating them.

This clone was seen a single time. The chain recombines TRBV5-1 with TRBJ1-2, with 8 bases that match TRBD1. Germline values: CDR1 SGHRS, CDR2 YFSETQ. CDR3 size: 15 residues. Losses at the gene ends were 1 base for V and 6 bases for J; bases not matched to a gene: 8. The CDR3 here is CASSLSTGGGDGYTF. The CDR3, as DNA: TGCGCCAGCAGCTTGTCAACAGGGGGAGGTGATGGCTACACCTTC. The full variable domain, with the rest looked up from reference TRBV5-1 and TRBJ1-2, is KAGVTQTPRYLIKTRGQQVTLSCSPISGHRSVSWYQQTPGQGLQFLFEYFSETQRNKGNFPGRFSGRQFSNSRSEMNVSTLELGDSALYLCASSLSTGGGDGYTFGSGTRLTVV.

The chain links TRBV27 to TRBJ2-7, with TRBD2 identical over 9 bases. The V gene's germline CDR1 is MNHEY and CDR2 SMNVEV (reference sequence). This CDR3 is 15 amino acids long. V gave up 7 bases and J gave up 4 bases; unmatched junction bases: 11. This CDR3 reads CASKRGGGGDYEQYF. The CDR3 DNA reads as TGTGCCAGCAAACGAGGCGGCGGGGGGGATTACGAGCAGTACTTC.

This chain connects TRBV27 to TRBJ2-7; 10 bases map to TRBD1. The V gene's germline CDR1 is MNHEY and CDR2 SMNVEV (reference sequence). The CDR3 loop spans 14 amino acids. V was pared by 7 bases and J by 6 bases, with 9 bases of the junction left unmatched. CDR3 residues: CASTSPGQGSEQYF. The CDR3 coding sequence is TGTGCCAGCACCTCACCGGGACAGGGGAGCGAGCAGTACTTC.

The V and J genes are TRBV7-9 and TRBJ2-5; TRBD2 matches 8 bases. The CDR3 is made up of 15 amino acids. Germline V CDR1 and CDR2: SEHNR, FQNEAQ (reference sequence). V dropped 4 bases and J dropped 3; count of bases not matched to a gene: 7. This CDR3 is CASSYGLAGEETQYF. The CDR3 nucleotides read TGTGCCAGCAGCTACGGACTAGCTGGAGAAGAGACCCAGTACTTC.

The J gene is TRBJ2-5, the V gene TRBV5-4; TRBD2 aligns across 7 bases. V trimming: 0 bases; J trimming: 5 bases; junction bases outside the gene matches: 7. CDR3 length equals 15 residues. Germline V lookup: CDR1 SGHNT, CDR2 YYREEE (reference sequence). The DNA for the CDR3 is TGTGCCAGCAGCTTGGCCAGCGGGATAGGGGAGACCCAGTACTTC. This codes for CASSLASGIGETQYF. The complete variable domain, with remaining parts taken from reference TRBV5-4 and TRBJ2-5, reads ETGVTQSPTHLIKTRGQQVTLRCSSQSGHNTVSWYQQALGQGPQFIFQYYREEENGRGNFPPRFSGLQFPNYSSELNVNALELDDSALYLCASSLASGIGETQYFGPGTRLLVL.

This clone occurred a few times. The sample contains more than one DNA sequence encoding this CDR3. The V and J genes are TRBV20-1 and TRBJ2-5; D not certain. The CDR3 totals 11 residues. V was cut by 1 base and J by 4 bases, with 4 bases left in between. Germline V gene lookup returns CDR1 DFQATT and CDR2 SNEGSKA (reference sequence). DNA for the CDR3: TGCAGTGCTAGAGGGGGAGAGACCCAGTACTTC. Amino acids: CSARGGETQYF.

The chain combines TRBV28 with TRBJ2-3, with D perhaps matching TRBD1 (6 bases). Germline V gene data show CDR1 as MDHEN and CDR2 as SYDVKM. This CDR3 contains 14 residues. The ends were cut back, 7 bases at V and 1 base at J, with 12 bases in the middle. In DNA form, the CDR3 reads TGTGCCAGCAAAGGGGGTTCTGGCACAGATACGCAGTATTTT. It codes for CASKGGSGTDTQYF.

The V and J genes are TRBV7-9 and TRBJ2-3, with D perhaps matching TRBD2 (5 bases). With 10 bases removed from V and 0 bases from J, the gap between germline ends came to 17 bases. The CDR3 sequence is 15 residues long. Germline CDR1 reads SEHNR; CDR2 reads FQNEAQ (reference sequence). CDR3 in amino acids: CATQLSWTSTDTQYF. CDR3 bases: TGTGCCACCCAGCTTTCATGGACTAGCACAGATACGCAGTATTTT.

The genes are TRBV9 and TRBJ2-2; the match to TRBD2 covers 8 bases. This CDR3 has 16 residues. Germline V gene lookup returns CDR1 SGDLS and CDR2 YYNGEE. Trimming removed 1 base from V and 4 bases from J; junction bases left unmatched: 6. The CDR3 DNA is TGTGCCAGCAGCGTAACGAGCGGGAGCACCACCGGGGAGCTGTTTTTT. It specifies CASSVTSGSTTGELFF.

The rearrangement uses TRBV5-1 and TRBJ2-7, with 8 bases matching TRBD1. This CDR3 contains 17 residues. Germline CDR1 reads SGHRS; CDR2 reads YFSETQ. Trimming removed 4 bases from V and 4 bases from J; junction bases left unmatched: 16. CDR3 amino acids: CASSRAVAGQARYEQYF. The CDR3 region has the DNA TGCGCCAGCAGCCGCGCCGTGGCGGGACAGGCCCGGTACGAGCAGTACTTC.

V gene TRBV6-1 combines with J gene TRBJ1-1, with D unresolved. The V and J ends lost 5 bases and 3 bases respectively, with 10 bases between them. The CDR3 runs to 13 residues. The germline gives CDR1 MNHNS, CDR2 SASEGT. CDR3 sequence (DNA): TGTGCCAGCAGTCGTAGCTGGGACACTGAAGCTTTCTTT. Its translation: CASSRSWDTEAFF.

V and J are TRBV5-1 and TRBJ2-1; a possible D gene is TRBD2 (6 bases). Germline V gene lookup returns CDR1 SGHRS and CDR2 YFSETQ. The CDR3 is 14 residues long. V was shortened by 5 bases and J by 15 bases, with 24 bases between the two germline ends. The CDR3 loop reads CASRVLSSAPEWFF. The DNA of the CDR3 is TGCGCCAGCAGGGTCCTCTCTAGCGCCCCAGAATGGTTCTTC.

The chain has TRBV10-3 and TRBJ1-5; 8 bases agree with TRBD1. The CDR3 consists of 16 residues. V lost 4 bases and J lost 3; bases outside the gene matches: 8. The germline V gene has CDR1 ENHRY and CDR2 SYGVKD. CDR3 coding DNA: TGTGCCATCAGTGGGACAGGGCAAGGCCACAATCAGCCCCAGCATTTT. Protein product: CAISGTGQGHNQPQHF.

The gene calls are TRBV28 and TRBJ1-1; 8 positions agree with TRBD1. V shed 5 bases and J 1 base; nucleotides not matched to a gene: 9. The CDR3 runs to 16 residues. From germline, CDR1 is MDHEN and CDR2 SYDVKM. The chain's CDR3 is CASSPRQGLRNTEAFF. CDR3 nucleotides: TGTGCCAGCAGTCCCCGACAGGGGCTTAGGAACACTGAAGCTTTCTTT.

The rearrangement joins TRBV19 to TRBJ1-2, with a weak D call TRBD1 (5 bases). Per germline, CDR1 LNHDA and CDR2 SQIVND (reference sequence). Trimming pared 3 bases from V and 1 base from J, leaving 18 bases between. The CDR3 runs 17 residues. This CDR3 is CASSMEPGRGGNYGYTF. In DNA, the CDR3 is TGTGCCAGTAGTATGGAGCCCGGGAGGGGTGGTAACTATGGCTACACCTTC. Drawing the rest from reference TRBV19 and TRBJ1-2, the complete variable domain is DGGITQSPKYLFRKEGQNVTLSCEQNLNHDAMYWYRQDPGQGLRLIYYSQIVNDFQKGDIAEGYSVSREKKESFPLTVTSAQKNPTAFYLCASSMEPGRGGNYGYTFGSGTRLTVV.

V gene TRBV7-9 combines with J gene TRBJ1-1; D unresolved. This CDR3 contains 13 residues. Germline V CDR1 and CDR2: SEHNR, FQNEAQ (reference sequence). Trimming pared 1 base from V and 7 bases from J, leaving 10 bases between. The CDR3 sequence is CASSLEGGNEAFF. In DNA form, the CDR3 reads TGTGCCAGCAGCTTAGAGGGAGGTAATGAAGCTTTCTTT.

The chain couples TRBV2 to TRBJ2-1; the D gene is possibly TRBD2 (5 bases). The CDR3 runs 14 residues. The V gene lost 3 bases and the J gene lost 7 bases, with 13 bases spanning the gap. CDR1 and CDR2 (germline): SNHLY, FYNNEI. For the CDR3, the DNA is TGTGCCAGCAGTGACAGGTCGGGGTATAATGAGCAGTTCTTC. Protein product: CASSDRSGYNEQFF.

This rearrangement joins TRBV5-1 to TRBJ2-1; 9 bases are shared with TRBD1. Trimming took 4 bases from V and 4 from J; bases not matched to a gene: 12. Germline-derived CDR1 and CDR2 are SGHRS and YFSETQ. There are 17 residues in the CDR3. The CDR3 coding sequence is TGCGCCAGCAGCACTTCGCCCGGGACAGGGACTTACAATGAGCAGTTCTTC. Protein sequence: CASSTSPGTGTYNEQFF.

This rearrangement joins TRBV7-6 to TRBJ2-5, with D possibly TRBD2 on 5 matching bases. Germline lookup yields CDR1 SGHVS and CDR2 FNYEAQ. This CDR3 is built from 13 residues. The V end was cut by 4 bases, the J end by 4 bases, with 10 bases between. The CDR3 DNA sequence: TGTGCCAGCAGCTCCGCCGGGGTAGAGACCCAGTACTTC. Protein: CASSSAGVETQYF.

The CDR3 region is CASGLHLGQGSSYEQYF. The DNA for the CDR3 is TGTGCTAGTGGTTTGCACCTTGGACAGGGCAGCTCCTACGAGCAGTACTTC. The J gene is TRBJ2-7, the V gene TRBV12-5, with 8 bases fitting TRBD1. Germline CDR1 reads LGHNT; CDR2 reads FRNRAP. This CDR3 has 17 amino acids. Trimming cost V 2 bases and J 0 bases; bases outside gene matches: 9.

The chain combines TRBV6-5 with TRBJ2-1, with 7 nucleotides matching TRBD1. The V segment lost 7 bases and the J segment 4 bases; nucleotides outside the gene matches: 4. Germline loops: CDR1 MNHEY, CDR2 SVGAGI. The CDR3 is made up of 13 amino acids. This CDR3 is CASTRDSYNEQFF. CDR3 nucleotides: TGTGCCAGCACACGGGACAGTTACAATGAGCAGTTCTTC.

The CDR3, as DNA: TGTGCCAGCAGCGACACTAGCGGTCCCTACAATGAGCAGTTCTTC. Protein product: CASSDTSGPYNEQFF. This sequence joins TRBV5-4 and TRBJ2-1, with 8 bases aligning to TRBD2. Germline V lookup: CDR1 SGHNT, CDR2 YYREEE (reference sequence). The CDR3 covers 15 residues. Trimming took 4 bases from V and 2 from J; bases not matched to a gene: 5. The complete variable domain, with remaining parts taken from reference TRBV5-4 and TRBJ2-1, reads ETGVTQSPTHLIKTRGQQVTLRCSSQSGHNTVSWYQQALGQGPQFIFQYYREEENGRGNFPPRFSGLQFPNYSSELNVNALELDDSALYLCASSDTSGPYNEQFFGPGTRLTVL.

This chain uses TRBV6-1 with TRBJ1-5; perhaps TRBD1 as D (5 bases). The CDR3 totals 13 residues. V dropped 9 bases and J dropped 7 bases, with 16 bases sitting between them. In germline, CDR1 is MNHNS, CDR2 SASEGT. This CDR3 is CASAQTGDQPQHF. The DNA of the CDR3 is TGTGCCAGTGCCCAGACCGGGGACCAGCCCCAGCATTTT.

The chain employs TRBV19 and TRBJ2-2, with a weak D call TRBD2 (6 bases). With 7 bases removed from V and 4 bases from J, the gap between germline ends came to 22 bases. Germline V gives CDR1 LNHDA, CDR2 SQIVND (reference sequence). CDR3 length: 17 residues. The CDR3 is CASTRQRDLRTTGELFF. The CDR3 bases are TGTGCCAGTACCCGGCAGAGGGACTTAAGGACCACCGGGGAGCTGTTTTTT.

The CDR3 region has the DNA TGTGCCAGCTCACCAGTACCGAGCGGGAGTTTCTCCTACGAGCAGTACTTC. Translating it yields CASSPVPSGSFSYEQYF. The gene calls are TRBV18 and TRBJ2-7; TRBD2 aligns across 8 bases. V lost 2 bases and J lost 0; bases outside the gene matches: 9. Germline lookup yields CDR1 KGHSH and CDR2 LQKENI. The length of the CDR3 is 17 residues. Supplemented by reference TRBV18 and TRBJ2-7, the full variable domain reads NAGVMQNPRHLVRRRGQEARLRCSPMKGHSHVYWYRQLPEEGLKFMVYLQKENIIDESGMPKERFSAEFPKEGPSILRIQQVVRGDSAAYFCASSPVPSGSFSYEQYFGPGTRLTVT.

The V and J genes are TRBV2 and TRBJ2-5; 9 bases are a match to TRBD2. The ends lost 4 bases at V and 5 bases at J; junction bases unmatched: 5. The CDR3 has 14 amino acids. Germline assignment: CDR1 SNHLY and CDR2 FYNNEI. Here the CDR3 DNA reads TGTGCCAGCAGTGGAAGGCGGGAGGGGGAGACCCAGTACTTC. Its translation is CASSGRREGETQYF.